The next 10 T cell receptor beta chains were all read from a single sample in a study of blood T cell repertoires in COVID-19. Libraries were prepared by immunoSEQ multiplex PCR; TCRdb keeps only in-frame clonotypes and omits some of them. The table lists 90,000 to 110,000 clones, approximately 80% of them singletons. The sample taken for sequencing was peripheral blood. The receptors were gathered from a woman between 45 and 60 years old with acute or convalescent COVID-19.

The chain is built from TRBV5-8 and TRBJ1-5, with a possible D match to TRBD1 (6 bases). Germline values: CDR1 SGHTS, CDR2 YDEGEE. This CDR3 has 13 residues. The V and J ends lost 3 bases and 9 bases respectively, with 13 bases between them. The CDR3 protein is CASSYRDPRPQHF. CDR3 nucleotide sequence: TGTGCCAGCAGCTACAGGGACCCTCGGCCCCAGCATTTT. Supplemented by reference TRBV5-8 and TRBJ1-5, the full variable domain reads EAGVTQSPTHLIKTRGQQATLRCSPISGHTSVYWYQQALGLGLQFLLWYDEGEERNRGNFPPRFSGRQFPNYSSELNVNALELEDSALYLCASSYRDPRPQHFGDGTRLSIL.

The chain recombines TRBV29-1 with TRBJ1-1, with D perhaps matching TRBD1 (6 bases). The V gene's germline CDR1 is SQVTM and CDR2 ANQGSEA. The CDR3 is 15 residues long. The V end was cut by 5 bases, the J end by 0 bases, with 16 bases between. The DNA for the CDR3 is TGCAGCGTTCCCCAAGGGCGACAGGTGAACACTGAAGCTTTCTTT. Amino acids: CSVPQGRQVNTEAFF.

The chain recombines TRBV5-4 with TRBJ2-5; unclear D gene. Per the germline V gene, CDR1 is SGHNT and CDR2 is YYREEE (reference sequence). This CDR3 is built from 14 residues. V dropped 0 bases and J dropped 1 base, with 7 bases sitting between them. The CDR3 nucleotides are TGTGCCAGCAGCTTGGGGGCAGCCCAAGAGACCCAGTACTTC. As protein: CASSLGAAQETQYF.

This chain uses TRBV15 with TRBJ1-3; 11 bases match TRBD1. The germline V gene has CDR1 LNHNV and CDR2 YYDKDF (reference sequence). The CDR3 covers 17 residues. V lost 8 bases, J lost 2 bases, and 11 bases stayed unmatched. CDR3 in amino acids: CATGKDRGRGAGNTIYF. The CDR3 nucleotides read TGTGCCACCGGGAAGGACAGGGGGCGCGGGGCTGGAAACACCATATATTTT.

The chain joins TRBV7-3 to TRBJ2-1, with a tentative D call TRBD2 (6 bases). The CDR3 totals 15 residues. Trimming took 3 bases from V and 0 from J, leaving 9 bases between them. Per the germline V gene, CDR1 is SGHTA and CDR2 is FQGTGA. CDR3 region: CASSLGLNSYNEQFF. As DNA, the CDR3 is TGTGCCAGCAGCTTGGGACTCAACTCCTACAATGAGCAGTTCTTC.

The rearrangement links TRBV5-1 to TRBJ1-3; D call uncertain. V was pared by 0 bases and J by 1 base, with 5 bases between. The CDR3 has 14 residues. Germline values: CDR1 SGHRS, CDR2 YFSETQ. CDR3 protein: CASSLGPSGNTIYF. The CDR3 DNA reads TGCGCCAGCAGCTTGGGGCCTTCTGGAAACACCATATATTTT. The whole variable domain, filled in from reference TRBV5-1 and TRBJ1-3, reads KAGVTQTPRYLIKTRGQQVTLSCSPISGHRSVSWYQQTPGQGLQFLFEYFSETQRNKGNFPGRFSGRQFSNSRSEMNVSTLELGDSALYLCASSLGPSGNTIYFGEGSWLTVV.

The CDR3 here is CASSVDGGTEAFF. Here the CDR3 DNA reads TGTGCCAGCAGCGTAGACGGGGGCACTGAAGCTTTCTTT. The J gene is TRBJ1-1, the V gene TRBV9, with D maybe TRBD1 (5 bases). This CDR3 has 13 residues. The V end was cut by 0 bases, the J end by 4 bases, with 7 bases between. CDR1 SGDLS and CDR2 YYNGEE come from the germline V gene.

The gene calls are TRBV27 and TRBJ1-2; 7 bases line up with TRBD1. From germline, CDR1 is MNHEY and CDR2 SMNVEV (reference sequence). V was pared by 3 bases and J by 7 bases, with 20 bases of the junction left unmatched. The CDR3 length is 18 residues. The CDR3 DNA sequence: TGTGCCAGCAGTTTGGTCTCTTTACAGGGGTCGGTACTGTTTGGCTACACCTTC. As protein: CASSLVSLQGSVLFGYTF.

The chain uses TRBV11-2 and TRBJ1-1; D remains ambiguous. Trimming took 1 base from V and 5 from J, leaving 8 bases between them. The CDR3 sequence is 13 residues long. The V gene's germline CDR1 is SGHAT and CDR2 FQNNGV. The CDR3 DNA is TGTGCCAGCAGCTTAGCCAGCGGGACTGAAGCTTTCTTT. This sequence encodes CASSLASGTEAFF.

This chain connects TRBV7-8 to TRBJ1-3; D remains unclear. Germline V CDR1 and CDR2: SGHVS, FQNEAQ. With 3 bases removed from V and 3 bases from J, the gap between germline ends came to 12 bases. This CDR3 is 15 amino acids long. The CDR3 spells CASSFLGSGGNTIYF. The DNA of the CDR3 is TGTGCCAGCAGCTTTCTGGGCAGCGGTGGAAACACCATATATTTT.